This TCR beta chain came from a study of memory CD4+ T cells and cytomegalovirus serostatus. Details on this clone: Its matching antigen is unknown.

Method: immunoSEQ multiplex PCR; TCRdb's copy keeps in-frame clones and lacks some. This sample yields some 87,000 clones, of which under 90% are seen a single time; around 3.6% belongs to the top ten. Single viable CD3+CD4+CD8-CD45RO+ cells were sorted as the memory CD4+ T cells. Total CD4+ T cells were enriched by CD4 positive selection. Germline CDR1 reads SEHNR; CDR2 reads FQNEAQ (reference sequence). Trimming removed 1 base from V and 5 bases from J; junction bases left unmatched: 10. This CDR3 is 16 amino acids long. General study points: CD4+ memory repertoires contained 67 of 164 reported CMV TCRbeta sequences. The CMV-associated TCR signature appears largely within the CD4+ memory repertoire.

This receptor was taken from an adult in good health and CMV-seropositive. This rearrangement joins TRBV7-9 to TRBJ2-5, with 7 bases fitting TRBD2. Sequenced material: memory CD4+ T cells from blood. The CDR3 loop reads CASSLGSGIGWETQYF. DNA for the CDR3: TGTGCCAGCAGCTTAGGAAGCGGGATAGGTTGGGAGACCCAGTACTTC.